This T cell receptor beta chain was sequenced during a study of T cells after yellow fever vaccination. TCRdb reprocessed the 5' RACE reads via MiXCR and lists one record per CDR3 protein. The sample contains 150,000 to 200,000 distinct CDR3 sequences, less than 9% of which appear only once. This clonotype has more than one count but fewer than ten. V shed 2 bases and J shed 3 bases, with 19 bases lying between them. CDR1 MNHEY and CDR2 SMNVEV come from the germline V gene (reference sequence). This CDR3 spans 17 amino acids. V usage is TRBV27 and J usage is TRBJ1-1, with D tentatively TRBD1 (5 bases). This clonotype originated in a man younger than 35 who received the YFV17D yellow fever vaccine. The input for sequencing was CD4+ T cells sorted from PBMCs, taken 5 days after the first yellow fever vaccination. CDR3 in amino acids: CASSLTPGLREYTEAFF. CDR3 bases: TGTGCCAGCAGTTTAACACCCGGCCTCAGGGAATACACTGAAGCTTTCTTT.